This TCR beta chain was found in a study of blood T cell repertoires in COVID-19. CDR3 length: 12 amino acids. Germline loops: CDR1 SNHLY, CDR2 FYNNEI. V was pared by 7 bases and J by 3 bases, with 10 bases between. The table came from immunoSEQ multiplex PCR; TCRdb's copy has only in-frame clones and leaves some out. The repertoire holds over 200,000 clones, around 90% seen once, with approximately 12% in the top ten. This clonotype was obtained from a woman aged 18 to 35 who had recovered from COVID-19. Specimen: peripheral blood. V is TRBV2 and J is TRBJ2-7; D possibly corresponds to TRBD2 (6 bases). CDR3 in DNA: TGTGCCAGCATGGAGGGGATCTACGAGCAGTACTTC. It specifies CASMEGIYEQYF.